The 7 T cell receptor beta chains given below trace back to one sample, sequenced in a study of cytomegalovirus exposure and HLA in healthy donors. Libraries were prepared by immunoSEQ multiplex PCR; TCRdb keeps only in-frame clonotypes and omits some of them. The sample lists hundreds of thousands of clones, just over 85% occurring once. The sequencing input was PBMCs. These receptors all come from a woman younger than 30 in good health and CMV-seronegative.

The chain couples TRBV11-2 to TRBJ2-7, with TRBD2 matching 8 bases. The ends lost 3 bases at V and 6 bases at J; junction bases unmatched: 13. Germline assignment: CDR1 SGHAT and CDR2 FQNNGV. The CDR3 spans 16 residues. The CDR3 DNA reads as TGTGCCAGCAGCTTGGGGGCGAGCGGGAGAATAAGCGAGCAGTACTTC. This encodes CASSLGASGRISEQYF. The full variable domain, in which reference TRBV11-2 and TRBJ2-7 provide the parts outside the CDR3, is EAGVAQSPRYKIIEKRQSVAFWCNPISGHATLYWYQQILGQGPKLLIQFQNNGVVDDSQLPKDRFSAERLKGVDSTLKIQPAKLEDSAVYLCASSLGASGRISEQYFGPGTRLTVT.

The rearrangement links TRBV19 to TRBJ2-7, with 7 bases that match TRBD1. The CDR3 is 18 residues long. Germline CDR1 LNHDA, CDR2 SQIVND (reference sequence). Trimming removed 3 bases from V and 0 bases from J; junction bases left unmatched: 14. CDR3 nucleotide sequence: TGTGCCAGTAGTATGGGTGGCAGGGGGAAAGAGGGCTCCTACGAGCAGTACTTC. This codes for CASSMGGRGKEGSYEQYF.

This clone was counted only a few times. The rearrangement uses TRBV29-1 and TRBJ1-5; 10 positions match TRBD1. The CDR3 totals 14 residues. Germline V gene lookup returns CDR1 SQVTM and CDR2 ANQGSEA. The trim removed 6 bases at V and 2 bases at J, leaving 4 bases unmatched. This chain's CDR3 is CSVGDRGGNQPQHF. CDR3 in DNA: TGCAGCGTCGGGGACAGGGGTGGCAATCAGCCCCAGCATTTT.

Only a few counts were recorded for this clone. This chain links TRBV6-5 with TRBJ1-5; 9 bases are a match to TRBD1. The CDR3 extends over 14 amino acids. Trimming removed 5 bases from V and 4 bases from J; junction bases left unmatched: 3. Looked up from germline, CDR1 is MNHEY and CDR2 is SVGAGI. CDR3 DNA: TGTGCCAGCAGTCCCGGGACAGGGAATCAGCCCCAGCATTTT. Amino acid sequence: CASSPGTGNQPQHF.

The rearrangement links TRBV6-5 to TRBJ2-7; a weak D match, TRBD2 (6 bases). The CDR3 is 15 amino acids. Germline values: CDR1 MNHEY, CDR2 SVGAGI. Trimming removed 2 bases at V and 4 bases at J, with 15 bases between. CDR3 in amino acids: CASSYLRGGEYEQYF. The CDR3 DNA sequence: TGTGCCAGCAGTTACCTAAGGGGCGGGGAATACGAGCAGTACTTC.

The CDR3 nucleotides read TGCGCCAGCAGCCAACTAAAGAACACTGAAGCTTTCTTT. This gives the protein CASSQLKNTEAFF. The chain recombines TRBV4-1 with TRBJ1-1; no reliable D call. The CDR3 has 13 amino acids. Trimming removed 2 bases from V and 1 base from J, with 5 bases in between. CDR1 is MGHRA and CDR2 is YSYEKL in the germline V gene.

The genes are TRBV10-3 and TRBJ2-1, with TRBD2 identical over 13 bases. Germline CDR1 reads ENHRY; CDR2 reads SYGVKD. CDR3 size: 15 residues. Trimming removed 3 bases from V and 9 bases from J; junction bases left unmatched: 5. This CDR3 reads CAISELAGGQGEQFF. The CDR3 bases are TGTGCCATCAGTGAACTAGCGGGGGGGCAAGGTGAGCAGTTCTTC.